These T cell receptor beta chains were read from a single sample in a study of T cell changes during pregnancy in multiple sclerosis. Clones were read by immunoSEQ multiplex PCR, and TCRdb kept only the in-frame ones, dropping some. The sample yields approximately 130,000 clones, 96% seen once. The sample in question was peripheral blood, obtained after pregnancy. These receptor sequences come from a female donor with multiple sclerosis, enrolled in a pregnancy study. CDR3s include the opening cysteine and the closing phenylalanine or tryptophan. A D gene is named only where the DNA matches it firmly. Not all rows give a size; the values are once, few, many and, for expanded clones, a class.

>NA|TRBJ2-6|TRBV29-1|NA
CSVEGPGGANVLTF
TGCAGCGTTGAAGGGCCCGGGGGGGCCAACGTCCTGACTTTC
>NA|TRBJ2-3|TRBV7-9|TRBD1
CASSLAAGGQTDTQYF
TGTGCCAGCAGCTTAGCGGCAGGGGGTCAGACAGATACGCAGTATTTT
>NA|TRBJ2-1|TRBV5-1|TRBD2
CASSPSGLGFNEQFF
TGCGCCAGCAGCCCCTCGGGACTAGGCTTCAATGAGCAGTTCTTC
>few|TRBJ2-7|TRBV5-1|NA
CADRVADPYEQYF
TGCGCCGACAGAGTAGCGGACCCCTACGAGCAGTACTTC
>NA|TRBJ2-7|TRBV21-1|NA
CASSTHQGALRTRKYF
TGTGCCAGCAGCACCCACCAGGGGGCGCTACGGACGAGGAAGTACTTC
>NA|TRBJ1-2|TRBV6-5|NA
CASKLTELHGYTF
TGTGCCAGCAAGCTGACAGAGCTTCATGGCTACACCTTC
>few|TRBJ1-1|TRBV11-2|NA
CASSHNTGTEAFF
TGTGCCAGCAGCCACAATACAGGGACTGAAGCTTTCTTT
>once|TRBJ2-1|TRBV28|NA
CASSLRFSLIFNEQFF
TGTGCCAGCAGTTTACGGTTTAGCCTCATCTTCAATGAGCAGTTCTTC
>NA|TRBJ2-2|TRBV4-1|NA
CASSQERGSANTGELFF
TGCGCCAGCAGCCAAGAACGGGGGTCCGCGAACACCGGGGAGCTGTTTTTT
>NA|TRBJ2-7|TRBV30|NA
CAWSFNYEQYF
TGTGCCTGGAGTTTTAACTACGAGCAGTACTTC
>NA|TRBJ2-1|TRBV15|NA
CATTEGVGDNEQFF
TGTGCCACCACCGAGGGGGTAGGGGACAATGAGCAGTTCTTC
>NA|TRBJ2-1|TRBV29-1|TRBD2
CSPKTSGRINEQFF
TGCAGCCCGAAGACTAGCGGGAGAATCAATGAGCAGTTCTTC
>NA|TRBJ2-1|TRBV19|TRBD2
CASSASYGLAGGNEQFF
TGTGCCAGTAGTGCCAGCTACGGACTAGCGGGAGGTAATGAGCAGTTCTTC
>once|TRBJ2-1|TRBV7-6|TRBD1
CASSLDPPFRGTYNEQFF
TGTGCCAGCAGCTTAGACCCGCCATTCAGGGGGACCTACAATGAGCAGTTCTTC